This TCR beta chain was identified during a study of T cell responses to AZD1222 COVID-19 vaccine (dated by TCRdb to the early 2020s). In the study overall: Because spike-specific TCR depth and breadth did not differ between the two schedules, AZD1222 recipients who got a second dose at roughly 4 weeks were pooled with those who got a second dose at roughly 12 weeks. A total of just over 230 trial participants underwent TCR sequencing, of whom around 210 had received two doses of AZD1222 and about 25 had received two doses of the MenACWY control vaccine. Trial participants were enrolled into age subgroups of 18-55, 56-69 and 70-plus years, which contained about 150, 27 and 61 TCR-sequenced participants, respectively.

The CDR3 regions of human TCRbeta chains were analyzed by immunosequencing. The paper's data handling went like this. Repertoire TCRs were matched against a reference library of SARS-CoV-2-specific TCRs generated with the MIRA antigen-specificity platform. Breadth was defined as the fraction of unique TCRs that were SARS-CoV-2-associated, and depth was defined as the fraction of total T cells that were SARS-CoV-2-associated. Using the MIRA data, every spike-specific TCR was mapped to the spike region that the TCR reacted to and assigned to either a CD4 or a CD8 class. Log10-transformed breadth and depth values were compared by one-way ANOVA with Sidak's multiple comparisons tests. The immuneACCESS repertoire file appears here via TCRdb, limited to in-frame rearrangements. These files lack a portion of the clones; in checked studies, under half of the deficit traces to unresolved V genes, and the cause of the others is not known. That table is the source of V, J and clone size, and D and trimming were worked out from the DNA. The sample includes under 100,000 clones, with just over 85% observed a single time. The ten top clones hold approximately 7.9% of the sample.

The time point label here, explained by the study, means: baseline before first vaccination. Vaccinee samples came from UK trials COV001 and COV002, including a single-blind randomized controlled phase 2/3 trial of AZD1222 (ChAdOx1 nCoV-19) in healthy adults. For TCRbeta chain sequencing, PBMC samples from trial participants were taken at day 0 and at day 28 after the second dose. General findings and caveats noted by the study authors: Participants were mostly white British, with more females than males. The authors suggested clonal diversity may have been underestimated. The 56-69-year group was small, and its depth increase did not reach significance, likely because of low power. Reportedly, almost half of the unique spike-specific TCRs recognized epitopes lying outside the regions that are mutated in the B.1.351 and B.1.1.7 variants. Because no day 14 peak-response samples were available, the repertoires could be characterized only after the peak T cell response. Vaccine-associated CD4 TCRs spanned the whole spike protein, with dominant responses in regions 160-218 and 743-854. Only five or six AZD1222 recipients were SARS-CoV-2 seropositive at baseline, limiting conclusions about previously exposed vaccinees. After two AZD1222 doses, spike-specific TCR breadth and depth were significantly higher than at day 0 and than in MenACWY recipients.

The junction shows trimming of 2 bases on V and 2 bases on J, plus 12 bases between the germline ends. From a lookup of the germline V gene, CDR1 and CDR2 are MGHRA and YSYEKL. Spanning cysteine to phenylalanine, the CDR3 consists of 15 amino acids. Only CDR3 DNA remains: 45 bases, in frame from the first base. A remark on this clone: No antigen is known for it. Base qualities were left out, and no much larger clone turns up one base away.

In this chain, TRBV4-1 is recombined with TRBJ2-5, with the D segment identity uncertain. Source: peripheral blood, taken on day 0 of AZD1222 vaccination. This sequence originates from an adult in good health. In nucleotide form, the sequence is TGCGCCAGCAGCCAAAGGCCCCTTGCTCAAGAGACCCAGTACTTC. Translated, this gives CASSQRPLAQETQYF.